The present entry profiles one T cell receptor (beta chain) with its context. What it binds is not known. These data are taken from a study of vaccination and CD4 T cells after COVID-19. Turning to the study itself: Each control was exposed to a CEFX pool, an HIV-1 Nef pool, or no peptide at all.

Treatment: 10-day PBMC culture with coronavirus spike peptide pools or control peptides (ViraFEST assay). Positive tests by PCR, dated March to December 2020, predated US Alpha, Beta and Delta variants. The CDR3 consists of 15 residues. With 3 bases clipped from V and 5 bases from J, the junction kept 8 bases outside the gene matches. The V gene's germline CDR1 is MDHEN and CDR2 SYDVKM. Cultured CD4+ T cell DNA underwent sequencing with the Oncomine TCR Beta short-read assay. Each CDR3 protein gets one entry after TCRdb re-called the PCR reads with MiXCR. The sample has around 17,000 distinct CDR3 sequences, around 52% seen once. Study-wide results and limits: Relatively few convalescent patients were studied; early post-infection timepoints were not included.

This TCR came from a human donor who had recovered from COVID-19. The chain uses TRBV28 and TRBJ2-7; 9 nucleotides match TRBD1. What was sequenced was CD4+ T cells from blood, cultured in vitro. CDR3: CASSLGTGKAHEQYF. The CDR3 region has the DNA TGTGCCAGCAGTTTGGGGACAGGGAAAGCCCACGAGCAGTACTTC.